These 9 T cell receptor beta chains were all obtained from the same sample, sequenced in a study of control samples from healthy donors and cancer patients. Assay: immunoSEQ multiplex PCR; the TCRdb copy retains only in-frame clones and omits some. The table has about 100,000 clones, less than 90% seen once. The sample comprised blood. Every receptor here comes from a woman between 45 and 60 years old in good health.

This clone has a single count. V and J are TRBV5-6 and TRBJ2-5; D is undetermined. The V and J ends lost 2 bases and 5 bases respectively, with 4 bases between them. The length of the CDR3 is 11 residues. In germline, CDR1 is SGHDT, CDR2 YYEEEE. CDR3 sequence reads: CASSFSETQYF. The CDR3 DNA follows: TGTGCCAGCAGCTTTTCTGAGACCCAGTACTTC.

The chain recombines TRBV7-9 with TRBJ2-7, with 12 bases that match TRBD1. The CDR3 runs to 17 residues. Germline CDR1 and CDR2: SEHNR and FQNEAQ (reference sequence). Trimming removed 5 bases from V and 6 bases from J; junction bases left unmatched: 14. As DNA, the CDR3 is TGTGCCAGCAGCCATGGTGACCCGGGACAGGGGGCCGGCGAGCAGTACGTC. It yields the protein CASSHGDPGQGAGEQYV.

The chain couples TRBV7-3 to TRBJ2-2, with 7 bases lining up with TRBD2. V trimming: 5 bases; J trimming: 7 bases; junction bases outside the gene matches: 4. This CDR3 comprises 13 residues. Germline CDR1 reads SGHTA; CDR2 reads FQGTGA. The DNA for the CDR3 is TGTGCCAGCAGCCCGCCGGGGGGCGGGGAGCTGTTTTTT. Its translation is CASSPPGGGELFF.

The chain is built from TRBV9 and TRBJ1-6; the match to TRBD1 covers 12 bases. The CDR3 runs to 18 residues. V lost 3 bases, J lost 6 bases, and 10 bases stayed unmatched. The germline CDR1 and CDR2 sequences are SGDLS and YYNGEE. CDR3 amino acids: CASSAGGTGGGFNSPLHF. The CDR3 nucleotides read TGTGCCAGCAGCGCCGGGGGGACAGGGGGCGGATTTAATTCACCCCTCCACTTT. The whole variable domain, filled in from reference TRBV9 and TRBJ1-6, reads DSGVTQTPKHLITATGQRVTLRCSPRSGDLSVYWYQQSLDQGLQFLIQYYNGEERAKGNILERFSAQQFPDLHSELNLSSLELGDSALYFCASSAGGTGGGFNSPLHFGNGTRLTVT.

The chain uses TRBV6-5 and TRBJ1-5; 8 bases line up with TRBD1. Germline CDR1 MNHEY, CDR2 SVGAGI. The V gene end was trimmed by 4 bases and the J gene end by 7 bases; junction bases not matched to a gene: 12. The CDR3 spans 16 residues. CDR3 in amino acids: CASSSERWTGRQPQHF. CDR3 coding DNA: TGTGCCAGCAGTTCCGAACGTTGGACAGGGCGACAGCCCCAGCATTTT.

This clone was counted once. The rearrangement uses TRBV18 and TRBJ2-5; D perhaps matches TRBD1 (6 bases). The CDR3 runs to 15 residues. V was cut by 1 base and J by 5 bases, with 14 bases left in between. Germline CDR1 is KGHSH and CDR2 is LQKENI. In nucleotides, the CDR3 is TGTGCCAGCTCACCACTTCCAGGGGCAGAGGAGACCCAGTACTTC. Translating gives CASSPLPGAEETQYF. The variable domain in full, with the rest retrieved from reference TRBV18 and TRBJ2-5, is NAGVMQNPRHLVRRRGQEARLRCSPMKGHSHVYWYRQLPEEGLKFMVYLQKENIIDESGMPKERFSAEFPKEGPSILRIQQVVRGDSAAYFCASSPLPGAEETQYFGPGTRLLVL.

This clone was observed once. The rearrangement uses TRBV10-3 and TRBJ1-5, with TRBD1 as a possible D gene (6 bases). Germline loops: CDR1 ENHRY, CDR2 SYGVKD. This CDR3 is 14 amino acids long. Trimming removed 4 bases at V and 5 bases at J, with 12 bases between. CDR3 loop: CAISAETGYQPQHF. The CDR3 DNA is TGTGCCATCAGTGCTGAAACAGGGTATCAGCCCCAGCATTTT.

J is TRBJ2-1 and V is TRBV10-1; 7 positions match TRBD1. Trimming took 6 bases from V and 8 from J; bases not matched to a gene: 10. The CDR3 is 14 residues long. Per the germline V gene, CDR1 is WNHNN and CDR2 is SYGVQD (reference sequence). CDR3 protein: CASSATGRGDEQFF. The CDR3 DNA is TGCGCCAGCAGCGCGACAGGGAGAGGGGATGAGCAGTTCTTC.

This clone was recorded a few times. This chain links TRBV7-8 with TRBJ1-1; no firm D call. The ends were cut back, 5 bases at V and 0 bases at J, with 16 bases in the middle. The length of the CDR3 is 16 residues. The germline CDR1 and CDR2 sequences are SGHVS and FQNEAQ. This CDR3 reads CASSEAAGYMNTEAFF. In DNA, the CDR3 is TGTGCCAGCAGCGAGGCGGCAGGCTATATGAACACTGAAGCTTTCTTT.